One sample yielded the 5 T cell receptor beta chains listed below, sequenced in a study of blood T cells in healthy people across ages. With a J-beta primer mix and a sample-barcoded 5' primer, a second PCR ran 7 to 11 cycles. Each CDR3 protein is one row after TCRdb ran MiXCR on the 5' RACE reads. This table has 1.5 million to 2 million distinct CDR3 sequences, around 50% appearing once. Sequences were obtained from blood. These receptors all stem from a woman in her thirties or forties in good health.

V is TRBV28 and J is TRBJ1-2; unclear D gene. This CDR3 region has 15 residues. Germline V lookup: CDR1 MDHEN, CDR2 SYDVKM. V was clipped by 5 bases and J by 1 base, with 14 bases between them. The CDR3 DNA reads TGTGCCAGCAGTCACAGCAAGCGGGATAACTATGGCTACACCTTC. Translated: CASSHSKRDNYGYTF.

CDR3 DNA: TGCAGTGCTAGAGATCGCGAACACACGAACACTGAAGCTTTCTTT. Its protein is CSARDREHTNTEAFF. J is TRBJ1-1 and V is TRBV20-1, with D hard to call. The CDR3 has 15 amino acids. Deletions cut 0 bases from V and 1 base from J, with 12 bases between. Germline V gives CDR1 DFQATT, CDR2 SNEGSKA (reference sequence).

This clonotype turned up a few times. The gene calls are TRBV13 and TRBJ1-2; no clear D. V lost 0 bases and J 1 base, leaving 9 bases between the germline ends. CDR1 PRHDT and CDR2 FYEKMQ come from the germline V gene (reference sequence). The CDR3 length is 15 residues. The CDR3 region is CASSLGYRGNYGYTF. The CDR3 DNA sequence: TGTGCCAGCAGCTTAGGGTATCGGGGTAACTATGGCTACACCTTC.

In this sample, this clonotype turned up a few times. The rearrangement joins TRBV20-1 to TRBJ1-5; 8 positions match TRBD1. The CDR3 contains 14 residues. V lost 6 bases, J lost 5 bases, and 9 bases stayed unmatched. Germline lookup yields CDR1 DFQATT and CDR2 SNEGSKA (reference sequence). For the CDR3, the DNA is TGCAGTGCCACTCCGGACAGGGAGGATCAGCCCCAGCATTTT. This codes for CSATPDREDQPQHF.

The CDR3: CASSLGGTHDEQFF. DNA of the CDR3: TGTGCCAGCAGTTTAGGAGGGACTCACGATGAGCAGTTCTTC. The genes are TRBV27 and TRBJ2-1; perhaps TRBD2 as D (6 bases). Germline loops: CDR1 MNHEY, CDR2 SMNVEV (reference sequence). Trimming shortened V by 2 bases and J by 8 bases, and 13 bases separated the two germline ends. There are 14 residues in the CDR3.